This TCR beta chain was sequenced for a study of cytomegalovirus exposure and HLA in healthy donors. Whole-study findings and limits: Whilst most TCR sequences proved rare, a subset of public TCRs occurred across many donors.

The PCR contained 60 Vbeta and 13 Jbeta primers. Assay: immunoSEQ multiplex PCR; the TCRdb copy retains only in-frame clones and omits some. Here the sample spans about 78,000 clones, 70% to 85% being singletons. This CDR3 has 16 residues. Unmatched junction bases numbered 0, after V lost 1 base and J lost 0 bases. CDR1 and CDR2 from the germline V gene are SEHNR and FQNEAQ (reference sequence). Points on this clone: The target antigen is unknown.

The chain recombines TRBV7-9 with TRBJ2-5, with TRBD2 matching over 12 bases. Sequenced material: PBMCs. The TCR was taken from a woman between 50 and 59 years old in good health and CMV-seronegative. CDR3 sequence (DNA): TGTGCCAGCAGCTTAGGGACTAGCGGGGACCAAGAGACCCAGTACTTC. Its translation is CASSLGTSGDQETQYF.